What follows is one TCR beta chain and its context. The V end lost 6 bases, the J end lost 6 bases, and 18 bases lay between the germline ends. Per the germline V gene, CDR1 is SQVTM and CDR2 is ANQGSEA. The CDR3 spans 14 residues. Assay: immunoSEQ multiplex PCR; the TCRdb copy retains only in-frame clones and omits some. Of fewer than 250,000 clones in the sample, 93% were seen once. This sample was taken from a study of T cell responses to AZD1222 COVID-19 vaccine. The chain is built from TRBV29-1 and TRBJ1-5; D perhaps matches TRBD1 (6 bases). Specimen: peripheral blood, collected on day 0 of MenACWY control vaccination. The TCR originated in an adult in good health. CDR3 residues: CSVSGATQGQPQHF. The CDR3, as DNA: TGCAGCGTCTCAGGGGCGACTCAGGGTCAGCCCCAGCATTTT.